Below are 23 T cell receptor beta chains sequenced from a single sample in a study of control samples from healthy donors and cancer patients. TCRdb's copy holds only in-frame clones and misses some; the assay was immunoSEQ multiplex PCR. The sample has 150,000 to 200,000 clones, about 92% seen once. Source material: blood. The receptors originated from a young man in good health.

A single count supports this clone. The V gene is TRBV30, the J gene TRBJ2-4, with D uncertain. This CDR3 is 14 amino acids long. Trimming stripped 5 bases from V and 0 bases from J, with 11 bases between. The V gene's germline CDR1 is GTSNPN and CDR2 SVGIG (reference sequence). CDR3: CAWEAGLAKNIQYF. Here the CDR3 DNA reads TGTGCCTGGGAAGCAGGTCTAGCCAAAAACATTCAGTACTTC.

This sequence joins TRBV28 and TRBJ2-2; D may correspond to TRBD1 or TRBD2 (5 bases each). Germline V gene lookup returns CDR1 MDHEN and CDR2 SYDVKM. V was clipped by 7 bases and J by 3 bases, with 15 bases between them. There are 15 residues in the CDR3. In nucleotides, the CDR3 is TGTGCCAGCACCTCTCCATCGGGGCACACCGGGGAGCTGTTTTTT. It translates to CASTSPSGHTGELFF.

The table lists this clone with a few counts. This CDR3 reads CAISESQGSSGGYTF. CDR3 DNA: TGTGCCATCAGTGAGTCGCAGGGTTCCAGCGGTGGCTACACCTTC. The chain is built from TRBV10-3 and TRBJ1-2; the D gene is possibly TRBD1 (5 bases). Looked up from germline, CDR1 is ENHRY and CDR2 is SYGVKD. V was clipped by 0 bases and J by 7 bases, with 15 bases between them. CDR3 size: 15 residues.

The chain uses TRBV23-1 and TRBJ2-5, with TRBD2 matching over 10 bases. TRBV23-1 is assigned to the ORF class and has an uncertain function. With V trimmed by 8 bases and J by 4 bases, 10 bases remained unmatched. This CDR3 is 15 amino acids long. This CDR3 is CASPLTSGKSETQYF. The CDR3 region has the DNA TGCGCCAGCCCTCTTACTAGCGGGAAATCAGAGACCCAGTACTTC.

This chain links TRBV6-5 with TRBJ1-2, with 11 bases fitting TRBD1. The germline CDR1 and CDR2 sequences are MNHEY and SVGAGI. CDR3 length: 14 residues. Unmatched junction bases numbered 3, after V lost 5 bases and J lost 4 bases. The CDR3 DNA follows: TGTGCCAGCAGTAAGGGACAGGGGGGCTATGGCTACACCTTC. Amino acids: CASSKGQGGYGYTF.

This chain connects TRBV7-2 to TRBJ2-1; a weak D match, TRBD1 (7 bases). Germline V gene data show CDR1 as SGHTA and CDR2 as FQGNSA. Deletions cut 10 bases from V and 8 bases from J, with 21 bases between. The CDR3 extends over 14 amino acids. The CDR3 loop is CATRGDSWSDEQFF. For the CDR3, the DNA is TGTGCCACCAGGGGGGACTCCTGGTCGGATGAGCAGTTCTTC.

The chain carries TRBV6-6 and TRBJ1-1; D may be TRBD1 (6 bases). CDR1 is MNHNY and CDR2 is SVGAGI in the germline V gene (reference sequence). This CDR3 has 12 amino acids. V was cut by 6 bases and J by 5 bases, with 10 bases left in between. The CDR3 region is CASRLTGTEAFF. DNA of the CDR3: TGTGCCAGCAGATTAACAGGGACTGAAGCTTTCTTT.

The V gene is TRBV5-6, the J gene TRBJ2-7; 7 nucleotides align to TRBD2. The CDR3 spans 14 residues. Trimming at V came to 4 bases and at J to 3 bases, leaving 7 bases not matched to a gene. CDR1 SGHDT and CDR2 YYEEEE come from the germline V gene. As DNA, the CDR3 is TGTGCCAGCAGCAAAGACAGCGGGGTCTACGAGCAGTACTTC. Protein: CASSKDSGVYEQYF. The entire variable domain, with the rest obtained from reference TRBV5-6 and TRBJ2-7, is as follows: DAGVTQSPTHLIKTRGQQVTLRCSPKSGHDTVSWYQQALGQGPQFIFQYYEEEERQRGNFPDRFSGHQFPNYSSELNVNALLLGDSALYLCASSKDSGVYEQYFGPGTRLTVT.

This chain connects TRBV9 to TRBJ1-1, with 8 nucleotides matching TRBD1. After removal of 3 bases from V and 0 bases from J, the junction contained 4 bases not matched to a gene. This CDR3 contains 15 residues. Germline values: CDR1 SGDLS, CDR2 YYNGEE. CDR3 coding DNA: TGTGCCAGCAGCGGCCCACAGGGGGTGAACACTGAAGCTTTCTTT. This translates into CASSGPQGVNTEAFF.

The J gene is TRBJ2-7, the V gene TRBV28; no reliable D call. The CDR3 runs to 14 residues. The V end was cut by 3 bases, the J end by 2 bases, with 11 bases between. The germline CDR1 and CDR2 sequences are MDHEN and SYDVKM. CDR3: CASSFRMTPYEQYF. The CDR3 region has the DNA TGTGCCAGCAGTTTTAGGATGACCCCCTACGAGCAGTACTTC.

The J gene is TRBJ2-5, the V gene TRBV14; D gene ambiguous. Looked up from germline, CDR1 is SGHDN and CDR2 is FVKESK. The CDR3 covers 14 residues. V lost 1 base and J 2 bases, leaving 8 bases between the germline ends. The CDR3: CASSQGVRQETQYF. The DNA for the CDR3 is TGTGCCAGCAGCCAAGGGGTCAGACAAGAGACCCAGTACTTC.

The chain joins TRBV10-3 to TRBJ1-1; D not certain. The CDR3 sequence is 13 residues long. Germline V gene data show CDR1 as ENHRY and CDR2 as SYGVKD. The ends were cut back, 0 bases at V and 7 bases at J, with 9 bases in the middle. The CDR3 DNA reads as TGTGCCATCAGTGAGTCTAGGAGCTATGAAGCTTTCTTT. It codes for CAISESRSYEAFF.

This clone appeared a few times. The chain links TRBV14 to TRBJ2-3, with TRBD1 matching 9 bases. The CDR3 consists of 15 residues. Unmatched junction bases numbered 1, after V lost 2 bases and J lost 1 base. Germline assignment: CDR1 SGHDN and CDR2 FVKESK. The CDR3 sequence is CASSQWTGGTDTQYF. The CDR3 DNA reads as TGTGCCAGCAGCCAATGGACAGGGGGCACAGATACGCAGTATTTT.

This clone occurred once. This rearrangement joins TRBV5-5 to TRBJ2-6; D tentatively fits TRBD1 or TRBD2 (5 bases each). Per germline, CDR1 SGHKS and CDR2 YYEKEE (reference sequence). The germline V and J ends were trimmed by 4 bases and 3 bases, with 17 bases remaining between them. The CDR3 totals 17 residues. The CDR3 DNA reads TGTGCCAGCAGCCACCGGGACCGCGTCAGTGGGGCCAACGTCCTGACTTTC. Its protein is CASSHRDRVSGANVLTF. The variable domain in full, completed from reference TRBV5-5 and TRBJ2-6, reads DAGVTQSPTHLIKTRGQQVTLRCSPISGHKSVSWYQQVLGQGPQFIFQYYEKEERGRGNFPDRFSARQFPNYSSELNVNALLLGDSALYLCASSHRDRVSGANVLTFGAGSRLTVL.

The chain is built from TRBV2 and TRBJ1-6; the D is unclear. Trimming left V 11 bases short and J 5 bases short, with 13 bases between. Germline CDR1 and CDR2: SNHLY and FYNNEI. The CDR3 length is 13 residues. The CDR3 loop is CAGRQAHNSPLHF. The CDR3 DNA follows: TGTGCCGGGAGGCAGGCGCATAATTCACCCCTCCACTTT.

This rearrangement joins TRBV27 to TRBJ1-1; 8 bases match TRBD1. V gave up 5 bases and J gave up 4 bases; unmatched junction bases: 9. Germline-derived CDR1 and CDR2 are MNHEY and SMNVEV (reference sequence). The CDR3 runs to 15 residues. The CDR3 sequence: CASSGRTGRRTEAFF. In DNA, the CDR3 is TGTGCCAGCAGTGGCCGGACAGGGAGGCGCACTGAAGCTTTCTTT.

V is TRBV14 and J is TRBJ2-1, with 8 bases matching TRBD2. Germline trimming cut 1 base from V and 0 bases from J; bases unmatched to any gene: 5. This CDR3 spans 17 amino acids. CDR1 SGHDN and CDR2 FVKESK come from the germline V gene. CDR3 coding DNA: TGTGCCAGCAGCCAAGTTACCGGGAGGGGCTCCTACAATGAGCAGTTCTTC. The encoded protein is CASSQVTGRGSYNEQFF.

This clone occurred once. V usage is TRBV15 and J usage is TRBJ2-1, with a possible D match to TRBD1 (6 bases). The CDR3 is 15 amino acids. Germline V gives CDR1 LNHNV, CDR2 YYDKDF (reference sequence). The V end was cut by 0 bases, the J end by 5 bases, with 11 bases between. The CDR3 region has the DNA TGTGCCACCAGCAGAGACCAGGGGACGCACAATGAGCAGTTCTTC. Its protein is CATSRDQGTHNEQFF.

The chain uses TRBV6-2 or TRBV6-3 and TRBJ2-2; TRBD2 might be the D (6 bases). The CDR3 length is 15 residues. Germline-derived CDR1 and CDR2 are MNHEY and SVGEGT. Trimming removed 3 bases from V and 6 bases from J, with 14 bases in between. CDR3 region: CASSYVLADAGELFF. In nucleotides, the CDR3 is TGTGCCAGCAGTTATGTACTAGCCGACGCCGGGGAGCTGTTTTTT.

The V and J genes are TRBV12-2 and TRBJ1-1. TRBV12-2 is annotated as a pseudogene. This CDR3 has 14 residues. The CDR3: CASRLTRWNTEAFF. In nucleotides, the CDR3 is TGTGCAAGTCGCTTAACGAGGTGGAACACTGAAGCTTTCTTT.

The chain couples TRBV11-2 to TRBJ1-3; weak D call: TRBD1 (5 bases). The length of the CDR3 is 16 residues. V was trimmed by 5 bases and J by 1 base, leaving 15 bases between them. Germline V gene sequence: CDR1 SGHAT, CDR2 FQNNGV. In DNA, the CDR3 is TGTGCCAGCAGCCTTAAAGGGACGGCTTCTGGAAACACCATATATTTT. Protein product: CASSLKGTASGNTIYF.

This rearrangement joins TRBV5-5 to TRBJ2-5; the D gene is possibly TRBD2 (6 bases). The CDR3 covers 14 residues. In germline, CDR1 is SGHKS, CDR2 YYEKEE (reference sequence). V gave up 7 bases and J gave up 2 bases, with 15 bases separating them. In nucleotides, the CDR3 is TGTGCCAGCCGTCTGACGGGGACTCAAGAGACCCAGTACTTC. Its translation: CASRLTGTQETQYF.

The rearrangement uses TRBV7-9 and TRBJ1-2; D is possibly TRBD1 (5 bases). Trimming stripped 1 base from V and 6 bases from J, with 12 bases between. CDR1 is SEHNR and CDR2 is FQNEAQ in the germline V gene (reference sequence). The CDR3 runs to 14 residues. The CDR3 loop is CASSLEAGIHGYTF. CDR3 nucleotides: TGTGCCAGCAGCTTAGAGGCAGGGATCCATGGCTACACCTTC.